The 13 T cell receptor beta chains below were found in one sample sequenced in a study of long-term antiretroviral therapy in people with HIV (dated 2022 in TCRdb). Sequencing of the TRB variable region was done with the immunoSEQ hsTCRB v3.0 assay at survey level resolution. TCRdb re-hosts the immuneACCESS table, in-frame sequences only. Its copies lack some clones; in the studies checked, an unresolved V gene accounts for under half of them, and the cause for the rest is not known. Recorded for this sample are about 12,000 clones; about 78% of them occurred a single time. In total, the top ten clones hold approximately 14% of the sample. The sample consisted of unsorted PBMCs, taken 1.3 years after starting antiretroviral therapy. The receptors derive from a woman aged 18-30 years with HIV.

This clone was seen only a few times. This chain joins TRBV30 and TRBJ1-1; the D is unclear. The CDR3 sequence is 13 residues long. In germline, CDR1 is GTSNPN, CDR2 SVGIG (reference sequence). V lost 3 bases, J lost 0 bases, and 8 bases lay in between. The CDR3 protein is CAWRWNMNTEAFF. The CDR3 DNA reads TGTGCCTGGAGATGGAACATGAACACTGAAGCTTTCTTT.

This chain joins TRBV7-2 and TRBJ1-4, with a tentative D call TRBD1 (5 bases). From germline, CDR1 is SGHTA and CDR2 FQGNSA. CDR3 length equals 14 residues. Trimming removed 5 bases at V and 6 bases at J, with 13 bases between. The CDR3 nucleotides are TGTGCCAGCAGCACCGGGACGGTGTATGAAAAACTGTTTTTT. Translation: CASSTGTVYEKLFF.

V is TRBV6-1 and J is TRBJ2-7, with D unresolved. The V and J ends lost 0 bases and 0 bases respectively, with 6 bases between them. The CDR3 consists of 14 residues. Germline V gene sequence: CDR1 MNHNS, CDR2 SASEGT. The DNA for the CDR3 is TGTGCCAGCAGTGAAGCGACCCTCTCCTACGAGCAGTACTTC. As protein: CASSEATLSYEQYF.

This chain links TRBV5-6 with TRBJ2-1, with TRBD2 as a possible D gene (6 bases). The CDR3 is 13 amino acids. The germline V gene has CDR1 SGHDT and CDR2 YYEEEE. V lost 5 bases and J 16 bases, leaving 22 bases between the germline ends. For the CDR3, the DNA is TGTGCCAGCAGTCTGGAGTGGAGGGACCGTTTCTTCTTC. Translation: CASSLEWRDRFFF.

Note on this clone: At one boundary the junction diverges from the germline segment, which might be a read error. V and J are TRBV6-5 and TRBJ2-7; 7 bases line up with TRBD1. CDR3 length: 15 residues. Germline V lookup: CDR1 MNHEY, CDR2 SVGAGI. DNA of the CDR3: TGTGCCAGCAGTCCCCAGGACAGGAGCCACTACGGGCAGTACTTC. This gives the protein CASSPQDRSHYGQYF.

The chain is built from TRBV5-1 and TRBJ2-6, with unresolved D. V lost 4 bases and J 0 bases, leaving 11 bases between the germline ends. The CDR3 has 16 amino acids. The germline gives CDR1 SGHRS, CDR2 YFSETQ. The CDR3 bases are TGCGCCAGCAGCCTAGAACGGAACTCTGGGGCCAACGTCCTGACTTTC. This translates into CASSLERNSGANVLTF. Full variable domain (rest looked up from reference TRBV5-1 and TRBJ2-6): KAGVTQTPRYLIKTRGQQVTLSCSPISGHRSVSWYQQTPGQGLQFLFEYFSETQRNKGNFPGRFSGRQFSNSRSEMNVSTLELGDSALYLCASSLERNSGANVLTFGAGSRLTVL.

J is TRBJ1-1 and V is TRBV7-2; D unclear. Germline lookup yields CDR1 SGHTA and CDR2 FQGNSA. This CDR3 comprises 12 residues. V lost 3 bases and J 1 base, leaving 3 bases between the germline ends. CDR3 region: CASSLKNTEAFF. The CDR3 DNA sequence: TGTGCCAGCAGCTTGAAGAACACTGAAGCTTTCTTT.

CDR3 coding DNA: TGTGCCACTCGGGGGCCTCCAACTAATGAAAAACTGTTTTTT. It translates to CATRGPPTNEKLFF. J is TRBJ1-4 and V is TRBV6-6, with D possibly TRBD1 on 6 matching bases. V was cut by 10 bases and J by 0 bases, with 12 bases left in between. This CDR3 contains 14 residues. Germline values: CDR1 MNHNY, CDR2 SVGAGI (reference sequence).

This clone was seen only once. The chain joins TRBV6-5 to TRBJ2-1, with TRBD2 identical over 14 bases. V gave up 5 bases and J gave up 8 bases; unmatched junction bases: 5. The CDR3 extends over 15 amino acids. CDR1 and CDR2 from the germline V gene are MNHEY and SVGAGI. CDR3 nucleotide sequence: TGTGCCAGCAGTGGACTAGCGGGGGGCTGGGATGAGCAGTTCTTC. Amino acids: CASSGLAGGWDEQFF.

This chain links TRBV11-3 with TRBJ2-1; D not resolved. V lost 0 bases and J lost 7, with 7 bases in between. The CDR3 has 13 amino acids. The V gene's germline CDR1 is SGHNT and CDR2 YENEEA. CDR3 bases: TGTGCCAGCAGCTTAGATCAAAGGAATGAGCAGTTCTTC. Amino acids: CASSLDQRNEQFF.

The chain is built from TRBV18 and TRBJ2-3, with TRBD2 matching 9 bases. The germline CDR1 and CDR2 sequences are KGHSH and LQKENI. The CDR3 has 15 residues. Germline trimming cut 3 bases from V and 2 bases from J; bases unmatched to any gene: 3. The CDR3 DNA is TGTGCCAGCTCACCGAGACTAGCGGCCACAGATACGCAGTATTTT. Amino acid sequence: CASSPRLAATDTQYF.

The chain has TRBV6-6 and TRBJ2-3; TRBD2 matches at 10 bases. Trimming at V came to 6 bases and at J to 2 bases, leaving 5 bases not matched to a gene. The CDR3 is 15 residues long. Germline loops: CDR1 MNHNY, CDR2 SVGAGI (reference sequence). The CDR3 here is CASSPAGGITDTQYF. The CDR3 nucleotides are TGTGCCAGCAGCCCAGCGGGGGGGATCACAGATACGCAGTATTTT.

The rearrangement uses TRBV14 and TRBJ2-1; D may be TRBD2 (5 bases). The CDR3 spans 13 residues. Germline V gene lookup returns CDR1 SGHDN and CDR2 FVKESK. V lost 2 bases to trimming and J lost 6 bases, with 8 bases between them. The CDR3 nucleotides read TGTGCCAGCAGCCAATTACTAGTCAATGAGCAGTTCTTC. Translated: CASSQLLVNEQFF. Using reference TRBV14 and TRBJ2-1 for the parts outside the CDR3, the full variable domain is EAGVTQFPSHSVIEKGQTVTLRCDPISGHDNLYWYRRVMGKEIKFLLHFVKESKQDESGMPNNRFLAERTGGTYSTLKVQPAELEDSGVYFCASSQLLVNEQFFGPGTRLTVL.